These 3 T cell receptor beta chains were sequenced from one sample in a study of Ad26.COV2.S vaccination and SARS-CoV-2 variants. Treatment denoted: some 20 received Ad26.COV2.S at low or high dose, single or two shots; 5 received placebo; per-sample allocation not given. Sampling took place 63 days after the first vaccine or placebo injection. Data came from immunoSEQ multiplex PCR; TCRdb stores just in-frame clones and leaves some out. The table includes about 390,000 clones, roughly 90% detected once. Sequences were derived from peripheral blood, sampled in a trial of Ad26.COV2.S vaccine versus placebo. These receptors were taken from a person between 18 and 65 years old who received the Ad26.COV2.S COVID-19 vaccine or a placebo.

This chain connects TRBV12-3 or TRBV12-4 to TRBJ1-2; D is uncertain. V was cut by 1 base and J by 9 bases, with 9 bases left in between. The CDR3 has 12 amino acids. The CDR3 bases are TGTGCCAGCAGTTTAGATGGGCTCAGCTACACCTTC. Translation gives CASSLDGLSYTF.

This rearrangement joins TRBV5-1 to TRBJ1-5, with D perhaps matching TRBD1 (6 bases). The CDR3 has 15 residues. V was trimmed by 4 bases and J by 0 bases, leaving 11 bases between them. Per the germline V gene, CDR1 is SGHRS and CDR2 is YFSETQ. Here the CDR3 DNA reads TGCGCCAGCAGCCCGGGACAAAATAGCAATCAGCCCCAGCATTTT. Protein: CASSPGQNSNQPQHF.

The rearrangement joins TRBV20-1 to TRBJ1-1, with unresolved D. CDR3 size: 11 residues. Germline V CDR1 and CDR2: DFQATT, SNEGSKA (reference sequence). CDR3 DNA sequence: TGCAACGGCGGTCGGAACACTGAAGCTTTCTTT. Encoded protein: CNGGRNTEAFF.